This TCR beta chain emerged from a study of Ad26.COV2.S vaccination and SARS-CoV-2 variants. As for the study in general: Intramuscular Ad26.COV2.S at 5x10^10 or 1x10^11 viral particles.

Trimming cost V 5 bases and J 2 bases, with 12 bases left between them. The CDR3 consists of 14 residues. Per germline, CDR1 SEHNR and CDR2 FQNEAQ (reference sequence). Whole-study findings and limits: There was a possibility that the TCR breadth and depth analyses underestimated total T cell responses.

A word on this clone: Antigen specificity is unknown.

Treatment reported: 15 to 20 received Ad26.COV2.S at low or high dose, single or two shots; 5 received placebo; per-sample allocation not given. Repertoires come from day 63 after the first vaccine or placebo injection. Its platform was an Ad26 vector, and its expressed antigen was Wuhan-strain SARS-CoV-2 spike. The method was immunoSEQ multiplex PCR; TCRdb's version includes in-frame clones alone and lacks a portion of them. Counted here are 300,000 to 400,000 clones, just under 85% occurring once; the ten biggest clones make up 2.1%. The sequenced sample was peripheral blood, obtained in a trial of Ad26.COV2.S vaccine versus placebo. The genes are TRBV7-9 and TRBJ2-5; weak D call: TRBD1 (6 bases). This receptor was identified in a person aged 18 to 59 who received the Ad26.COV2.S COVID-19 vaccine or a placebo. The CDR3 bases are TGTGCCAGCAGCGCACAGGGTGGACAAGAGACCCAGTACTTC. Protein sequence: CASSAQGGQETQYF.